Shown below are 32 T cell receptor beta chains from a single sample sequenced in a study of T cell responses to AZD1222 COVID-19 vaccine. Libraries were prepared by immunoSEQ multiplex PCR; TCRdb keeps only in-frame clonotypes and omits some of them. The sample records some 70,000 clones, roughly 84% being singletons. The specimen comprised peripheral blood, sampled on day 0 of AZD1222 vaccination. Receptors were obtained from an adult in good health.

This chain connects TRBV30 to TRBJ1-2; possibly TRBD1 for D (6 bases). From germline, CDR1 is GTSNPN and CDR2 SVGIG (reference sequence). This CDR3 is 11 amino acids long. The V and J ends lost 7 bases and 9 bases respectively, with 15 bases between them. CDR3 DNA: TGTGCCTTAAGGCAGGGGAGAAGCTACACCTTC. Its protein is CALRQGRSYTF. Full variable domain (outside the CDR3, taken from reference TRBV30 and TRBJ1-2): SQTIHQWPATLVQPVGSPLSLECTVEGTSNPNLYWYRQAAGRGLQLLFYSVGIGQISSEVPQNLSASRPQDRQFILSSKKLLLSDSGFYLCALRQGRSYTFGSGTRLTVV.

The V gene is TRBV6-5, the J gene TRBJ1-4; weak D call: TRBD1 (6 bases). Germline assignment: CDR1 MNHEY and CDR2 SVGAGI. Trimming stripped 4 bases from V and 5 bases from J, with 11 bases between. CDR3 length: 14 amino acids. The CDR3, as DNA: TGTGCCAGCAGTTCATCCGGGACAAATGAAAAACTGTTTTTT. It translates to CASSSSGTNEKLFF.

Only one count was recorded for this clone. The CDR3 bases are TGTGCCAGCAGTCGCGGCGGGGGAACTGAAGCTTTCTTT. It is translated as CASSRGGGTEAFF. This sequence joins TRBV7-2 and TRBJ1-1, with a weak D call TRBD1 (5 bases). The CDR3 contains 13 residues. In germline, CDR1 is SGHTA, CDR2 FQGNSA. Trimming took off 6 bases at V and 5 bases at J, with 13 bases between the two ends.

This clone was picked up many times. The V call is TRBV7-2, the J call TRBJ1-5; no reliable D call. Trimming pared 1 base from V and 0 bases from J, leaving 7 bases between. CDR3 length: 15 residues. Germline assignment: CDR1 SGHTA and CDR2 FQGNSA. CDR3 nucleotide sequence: TGTGCCAGCAGCTTAGTGACCAATAGCAATCAGCCCCAGCATTTT. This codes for CASSLVTNSNQPQHF.

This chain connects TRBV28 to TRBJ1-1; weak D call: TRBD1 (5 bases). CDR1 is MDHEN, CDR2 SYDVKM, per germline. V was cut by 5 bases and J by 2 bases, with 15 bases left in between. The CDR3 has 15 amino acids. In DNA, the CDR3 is TGTGCCAGCAGTCCGTACCCTCAGGGAAACACTGAAGCTTTCTTT. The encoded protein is CASSPYPQGNTEAFF.

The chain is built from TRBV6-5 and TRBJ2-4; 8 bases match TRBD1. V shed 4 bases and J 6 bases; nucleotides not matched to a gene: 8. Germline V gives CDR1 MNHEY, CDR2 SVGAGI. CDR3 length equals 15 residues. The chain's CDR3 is CASSFDRGTLNIQYF. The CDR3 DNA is TGTGCCAGCAGTTTCGACAGGGGCACCCTAAACATTCAGTACTTC.

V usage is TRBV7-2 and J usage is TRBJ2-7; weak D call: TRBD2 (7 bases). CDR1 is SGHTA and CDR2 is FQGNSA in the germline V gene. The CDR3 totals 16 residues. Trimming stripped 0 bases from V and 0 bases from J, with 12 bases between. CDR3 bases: TGTGCCAGCAGCTTAGCGGGGGGGGCCACCTCCTACGAGCAGTACTTC. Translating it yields CASSLAGGATSYEQYF.

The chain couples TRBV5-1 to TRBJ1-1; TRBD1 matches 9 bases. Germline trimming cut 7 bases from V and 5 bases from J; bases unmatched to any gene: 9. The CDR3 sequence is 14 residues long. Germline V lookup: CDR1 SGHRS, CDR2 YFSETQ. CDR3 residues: CASGTGGEWTEAFF. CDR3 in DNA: TGCGCCAGCGGCACAGGGGGCGAATGGACTGAAGCTTTCTTT.

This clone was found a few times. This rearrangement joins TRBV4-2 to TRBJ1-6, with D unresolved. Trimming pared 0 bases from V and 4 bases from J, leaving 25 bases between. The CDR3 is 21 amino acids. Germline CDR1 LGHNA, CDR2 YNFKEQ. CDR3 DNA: TGTGCCAGCAGCCAAGATAGATTATCTCGGGCCGGTGAGTCATATAATTCACCCCTCCACTTT. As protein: CASSQDRLSRAGESYNSPLHF.

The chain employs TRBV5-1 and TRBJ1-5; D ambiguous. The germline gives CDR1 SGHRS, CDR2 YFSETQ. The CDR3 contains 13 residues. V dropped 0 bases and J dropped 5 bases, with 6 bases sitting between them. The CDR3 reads CASSLGVDQPQHF. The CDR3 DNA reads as TGCGCCAGCAGCTTGGGGGTCGATCAGCCCCAGCATTTT.

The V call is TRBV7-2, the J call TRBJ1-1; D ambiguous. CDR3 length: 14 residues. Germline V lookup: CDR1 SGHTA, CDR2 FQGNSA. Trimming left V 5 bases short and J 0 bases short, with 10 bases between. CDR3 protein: CASSLRRVNTEAFF. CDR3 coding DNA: TGTGCCAGCAGCCTCCGGCGGGTGAACACTGAAGCTTTCTTT.

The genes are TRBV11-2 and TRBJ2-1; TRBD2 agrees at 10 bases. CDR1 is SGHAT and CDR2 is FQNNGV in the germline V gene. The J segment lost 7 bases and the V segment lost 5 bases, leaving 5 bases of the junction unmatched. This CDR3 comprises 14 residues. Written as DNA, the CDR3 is TGTGCCAGCAGCGAACTAGCGGGGCGGAATGAGCAGTTCTTC. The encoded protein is CASSELAGRNEQFF.

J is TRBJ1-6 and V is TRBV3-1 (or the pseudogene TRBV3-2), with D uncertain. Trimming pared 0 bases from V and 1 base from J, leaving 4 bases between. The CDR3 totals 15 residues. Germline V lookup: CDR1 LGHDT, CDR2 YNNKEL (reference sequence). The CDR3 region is CASSQDRSYNSPLHF. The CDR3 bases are TGTGCCAGCAGCCAAGACAGATCCTATAATTCACCCCTCCACTTT.

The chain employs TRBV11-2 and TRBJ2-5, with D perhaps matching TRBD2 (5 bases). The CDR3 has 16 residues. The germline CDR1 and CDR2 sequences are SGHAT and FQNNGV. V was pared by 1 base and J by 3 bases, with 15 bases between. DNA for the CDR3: TGTGCCAGCAGCTTAGGGACGGGAAGGTACGAAGAGACCCAGTACTTC. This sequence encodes CASSLGTGRYEETQYF. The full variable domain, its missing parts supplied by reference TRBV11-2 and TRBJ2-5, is EAGVAQSPRYKIIEKRQSVAFWCNPISGHATLYWYQQILGQGPKLLIQFQNNGVVDDSQLPKDRFSAERLKGVDSTLKIQPAKLEDSAVYLCASSLGTGRYEETQYFGPGTRLLVL.

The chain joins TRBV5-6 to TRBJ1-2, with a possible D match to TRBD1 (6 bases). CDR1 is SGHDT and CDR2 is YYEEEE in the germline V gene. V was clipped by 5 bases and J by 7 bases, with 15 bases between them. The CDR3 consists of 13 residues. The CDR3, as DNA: TGTGCCAGCAGTCTACAGGGCAGATCTGGCTACACCTTC. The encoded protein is CASSLQGRSGYTF.

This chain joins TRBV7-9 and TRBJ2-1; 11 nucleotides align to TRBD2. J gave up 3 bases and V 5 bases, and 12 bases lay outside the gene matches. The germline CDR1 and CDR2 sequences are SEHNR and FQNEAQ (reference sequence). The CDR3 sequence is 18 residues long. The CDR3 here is CASSLRLAGGKGYNEQFF. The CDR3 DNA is TGTGCCAGCAGCCTTAGGCTAGCGGGGGGCAAAGGCTACAATGAGCAGTTCTTC.

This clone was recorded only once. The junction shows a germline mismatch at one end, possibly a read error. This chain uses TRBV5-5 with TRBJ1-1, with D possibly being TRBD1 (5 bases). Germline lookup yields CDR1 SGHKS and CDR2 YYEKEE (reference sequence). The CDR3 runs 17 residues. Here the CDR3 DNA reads TGTGCCAGCAGCTTGGGGGGCCTGAGGGGTGTGAAGACTGAAGCTTTCTTT. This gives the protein CASSLGGLRGVKTEAFF. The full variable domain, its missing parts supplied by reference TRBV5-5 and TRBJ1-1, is DAGVTQSPTHLIKTRGQQVTLRCSPISGHKSVSWYQQVLGQGPQFIFQYYEKEERGRGNFPDRFSARQFPNYSSELNVNALLLGDSALYLCASSLGGLRGVKTEAFFGQGTRLTVV.

The CDR3 here is CASSYSRGYSYGYTF. CDR3 DNA: TGTGCCAGCAGTTACAGCAGGGGTTACTCTTATGGCTACACCTTC. This chain links TRBV6-5 with TRBJ1-2, with TRBD1 as a possible D gene (6 bases). V shed 2 bases and J shed 5 bases, with 15 bases lying between them. CDR1 and CDR2 from the germline V gene are MNHEY and SVGAGI. The CDR3 has 15 residues.

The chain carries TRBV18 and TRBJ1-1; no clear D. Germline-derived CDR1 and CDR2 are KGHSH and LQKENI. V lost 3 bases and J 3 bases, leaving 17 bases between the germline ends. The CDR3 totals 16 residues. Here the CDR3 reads CASSPVPVQTYTEAFF. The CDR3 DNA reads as TGTGCCAGCTCACCCGTACCGGTACAGACCTACACTGAAGCTTTCTTT.

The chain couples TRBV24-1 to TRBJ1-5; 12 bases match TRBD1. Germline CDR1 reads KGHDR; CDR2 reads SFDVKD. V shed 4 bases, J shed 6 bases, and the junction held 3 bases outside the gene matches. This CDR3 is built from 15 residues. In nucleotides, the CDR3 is TGTGCCACCAGTGAGGGACAGGGGGCTCCTCAGCCCCAGCATTTT. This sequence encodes CATSEGQGAPQPQHF.

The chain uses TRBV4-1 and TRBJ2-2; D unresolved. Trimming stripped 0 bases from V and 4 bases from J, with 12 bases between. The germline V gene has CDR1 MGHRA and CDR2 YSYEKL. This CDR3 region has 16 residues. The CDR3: CASSQEWVLSTGELFF. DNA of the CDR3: TGCGCCAGCAGCCAAGAGTGGGTCCTAAGCACCGGGGAGCTGTTTTTT.

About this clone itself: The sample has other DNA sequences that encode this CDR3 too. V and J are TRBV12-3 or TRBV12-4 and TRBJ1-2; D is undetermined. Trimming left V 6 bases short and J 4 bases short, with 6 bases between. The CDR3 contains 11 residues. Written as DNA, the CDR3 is TGTGCCAGCAGCTTCTCCTATGGCTACACCTTC. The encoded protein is CASSFSYGYTF.

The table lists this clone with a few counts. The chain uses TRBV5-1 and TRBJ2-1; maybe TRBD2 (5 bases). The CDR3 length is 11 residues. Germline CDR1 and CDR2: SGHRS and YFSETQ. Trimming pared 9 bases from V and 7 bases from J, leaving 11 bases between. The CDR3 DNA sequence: TGCGCCATCCGGACTGGGAATGAGCAGTTCTTC. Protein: CAIRTGNEQFF.

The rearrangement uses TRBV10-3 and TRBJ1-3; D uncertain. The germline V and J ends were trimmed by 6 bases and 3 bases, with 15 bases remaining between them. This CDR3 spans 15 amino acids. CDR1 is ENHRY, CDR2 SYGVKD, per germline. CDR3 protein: CAIRNYGVGGNTIYF. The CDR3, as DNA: TGTGCCATCAGAAATTACGGGGTGGGTGGAAACACCATATATTTT.

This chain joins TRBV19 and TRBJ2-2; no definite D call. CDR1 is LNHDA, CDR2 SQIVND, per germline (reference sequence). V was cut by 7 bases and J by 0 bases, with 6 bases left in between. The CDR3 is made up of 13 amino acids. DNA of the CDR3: TGTGCCAGTACGGACCCGAACACCGGGGAGCTGTTTTTT. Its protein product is CASTDPNTGELFF.

The CDR3 region has the DNA TGTGCCAGCAGTTTAAGCAATGAGCAGTTCTTC. This translates into CASSLSNEQFF. The chain has TRBV28 and TRBJ2-1; D uncertain. V lost 2 bases, J lost 6 bases, and 2 bases lay in between. CDR1 and CDR2 (germline): MDHEN, SYDVKM. The CDR3 covers 11 residues.

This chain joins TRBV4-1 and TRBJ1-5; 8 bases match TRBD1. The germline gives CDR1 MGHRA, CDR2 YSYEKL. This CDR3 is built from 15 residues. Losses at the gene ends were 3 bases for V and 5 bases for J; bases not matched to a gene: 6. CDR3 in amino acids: CASSQFGTGDQPQHF. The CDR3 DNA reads TGCGCCAGCAGCCAGTTTGGGACAGGTGATCAGCCCCAGCATTTT.

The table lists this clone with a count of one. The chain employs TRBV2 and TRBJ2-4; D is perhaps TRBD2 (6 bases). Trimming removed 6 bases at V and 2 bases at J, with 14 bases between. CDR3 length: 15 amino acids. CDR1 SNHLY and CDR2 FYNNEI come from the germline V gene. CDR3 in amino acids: CASSHRLVTKNIQYF. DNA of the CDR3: TGTGCCAGCAGCCACCGACTAGTCACCAAAAACATTCAGTACTTC.

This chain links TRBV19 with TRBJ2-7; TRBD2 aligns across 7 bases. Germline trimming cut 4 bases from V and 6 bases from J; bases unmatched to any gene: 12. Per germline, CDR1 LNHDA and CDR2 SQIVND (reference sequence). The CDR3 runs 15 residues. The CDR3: CASSTNEAGRGEQYF. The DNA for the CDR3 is TGTGCCAGTAGTACCAATGAGGCAGGGAGGGGCGAGCAGTACTTC. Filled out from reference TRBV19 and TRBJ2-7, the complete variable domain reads DGGITQSPKYLFRKEGQNVTLSCEQNLNHDAMYWYRQDPGQGLRLIYYSQIVNDFQKGDIAEGYSVSREKKESFPLTVTSAQKNPTAFYLCASSTNEAGRGEQYFGPGTRLTVT.

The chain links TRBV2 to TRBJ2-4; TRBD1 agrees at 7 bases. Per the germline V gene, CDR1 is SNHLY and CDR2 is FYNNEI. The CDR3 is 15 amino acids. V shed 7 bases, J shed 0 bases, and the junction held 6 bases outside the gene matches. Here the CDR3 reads CASMTGRLAKNIQYF. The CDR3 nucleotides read TGTGCCAGCATGACAGGGCGTTTAGCCAAAAACATTCAGTACTTC.

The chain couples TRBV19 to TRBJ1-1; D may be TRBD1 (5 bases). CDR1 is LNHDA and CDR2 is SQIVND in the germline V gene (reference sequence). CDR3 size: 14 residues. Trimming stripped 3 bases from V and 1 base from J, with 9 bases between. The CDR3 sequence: CASSIPTENTEAFF. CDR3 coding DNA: TGTGCCAGTAGTATTCCGACAGAGAACACTGAAGCTTTCTTT. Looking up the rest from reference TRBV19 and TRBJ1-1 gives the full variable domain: DGGITQSPKYLFRKEGQNVTLSCEQNLNHDAMYWYRQDPGQGLRLIYYSQIVNDFQKGDIAEGYSVSREKKESFPLTVTSAQKNPTAFYLCASSIPTENTEAFFGQGTRLTVV.

The CDR3 DNA is TGCAGCGTCTCCAATGGAATAAGCGCTGAAGCTTTCTTT. Protein: CSVSNGISAEAFF. The chain links TRBV29-1 to TRBJ1-1, with D hard to call. Trimming took 6 bases from V and 6 from J, leaving 17 bases between them. This CDR3 has 13 residues. Germline lookup yields CDR1 SQVTM and CDR2 ANQGSEA. The full variable domain, with the rest looked up from reference TRBV29-1 and TRBJ1-1, is SAVISQKPSRDICQRGTSLTIQCQVDSQVTMMFWYRQQPGQSLTLIATANQGSEATYESGFVIDKFPISRPNLTFSTLTVSNMSPEDSSIYLCSVSNGISAEAFFGQGTRLTVV.